The text below deals with one T cell receptor (beta chain). It has no known antigen specificity. Base qualities were left out, and no much larger clone turns up one base away. The data derive from a study of technical replicates of blood from several donors (dated by TCRdb to the late 2010s). The CDR3 starts with the cysteine, ends with the phenylalanine, and has 15 residues. Only the CDR3 part of the read is kept: 45 bases, read in frame from the first base. V is reduced by 1 base and J by 6 bases, leaving a spacing of 15 bases between them. CDR1 and CDR2, per the germline V gene (reference sequence), are SEHNR and FQNEAQ. Library method: the immunoSEQ multiplex PCR assay. The table comes from immuneACCESS by way of TCRdb, which keeps in-frame sequences with V and J called. Part of the clones is missing from these tables; in studies checked, under half for an unresolved V gene and the rest for unknown reasons. The sample yields approximately 69,000 clones; approximately 97% were counted once. The ten largest make up roughly 0.21% of the sample.

The rearranged segments are TRBV7-9 and TRBJ1-1; the best D guess is TRBD1, with 6 bases matching. What was sequenced was T cells isolated from PBMCs. The sequence was obtained from a human donor in good health. The CDR3 loop reads CASSLGPGVKAEAFF. The sequence in DNA is TGTGCCAGCAGCTTAGGTCCAGGGGTCAAAGCTGAAGCTTTCTTT.